This T cell receptor (beta chain) was observed in a study of blood T cells in healthy people across ages (dated by TCRdb to the mid-2010s). For the study in its entirety: In model experiments, template switching captured about one uniquely barcoded TCR beta cDNA molecule for every two T cells. The study analyzed two additional independent replicas of 1 million unique cDNA reads from the same blood draw for two donors, one aged 18 to 29 and one aged 80 or older. The study measured age-related changes in TCR beta repertoire diversity using deep sequencing normalized with unique cDNA molecular identifiers. To avoid experimental bias, donors of different ages were spread randomly across the sequencing lanes. Donors were grouped into four age groups: young (average roughly 16 years), middle-aged (around 39), aged (around 62) and long-lived (over 80).

The paper's findings and limits, for the study overall: Estimates of total diversity based on one million sequenced T cells were considered lower bounds and underestimates. Because donor CMV infection status was unknown, age-related changes in expanded clonotypes were potentially confounded. Because profiling used bulk unsorted PBMCs, naive and antigen-experienced compartments could not be compared conclusively. A strong correlation was found between observed TCR beta diversity and the percentage of naive T cells measured by flow cytometry. Compared with the aged group, the long-lived group had more naive CD4+ T cells, fewer expanded clones and increased TCR diversity, a pattern suggesting age selection. Observed TCR beta diversity per million T cells fell roughly linearly with age, and a significant reduction was already apparent by age around 36.

The donors were roughly 40 Caucasian individuals from Russia, aged 6 to 90 years, who were systemically healthy. About 10 milliliters of peripheral blood were collected from each donor into EDTA-treated Vacutainer tubes. Ficoll-Paque density-gradient centrifugation was used to isolate PBMCs, with at least 7 million per sample. Total RNA, at least 6 micrograms per sample, was extracted from PBMCs with Trizol reagent. The percentages of naive CD45RAhigh/CD27high T cells were determined by flow cytometry on a PBMC aliquot from every donor. This clonotype appeared a few times. This receptor's antigen is unknown. No per-base quality is available; no much larger clone lies one base away. The CDR3 runs 16 residues from the cysteine to the phenylalanine. The sequence is cut down to CDR3 DNA, 48 bases in frame from base 1. Per the germline V gene, MGHRA is the CDR1 and YSYEKL is the CDR2. V is clipped by 4 bases and J by 0 bases, and the sequence between their germline boundaries is 14 bases long.

Library construction relied on 5' RACE. The data were produced on an Illumina HiSeq 2500. A second PCR of roughly 6 to 11 cycles was performed with a sample-barcoded 5' primer and a J-beta primer mix. A unique molecular identifier was introduced onto each TCR beta cDNA molecule by a template-switch 5' adaptor carrying 12 random nucleotides. At least 3 million CDR3-containing paired-end reads were obtained from each sample. First-strand cDNA synthesis was performed from all RNA using the Mint cDNA synthesis kit, with priming by a TRBC-specific oligonucleotide. All cDNA was treated with uracil-DNA glycosylase and then went through a first 18-cycle PCR with the universal primers M1SS and BC2_uni_R. Per the source publication's procedure: For normalization, 1 million high-quality reads, each with a distinct molecular identifier, were randomly selected from each sample. Reads with shared molecular identifiers were discarded instead of being binned into consensus sequences. CDR3 identification, clonotype clustering and error correction used MiTCR with a Q25 quality threshold and the strictest error-elimination algorithm. A nonparametric unseen species model using Euler transformation provided a lower-bound estimate of total TCR beta diversity. TCRdb reran the public reads through fastp at Q25 and MiXCR, keeping productive beta chains. Rows matching on CDR3 protein sequence are summarized as one entry with the most common DNA and genes. TCRdb, rather than the study authors, made the V and J calls. The sample contains about 1.6 million distinct CDR3 sequences, roughly 32% of them found a single time. Roughly 10% of the sample comes from the top ten.

The specimen was blood. This sequence originates from a young woman in good health. The receptor chain draws on TRBV4-1 and TRBJ2-3; D gene: possibly TRBD2, on 6 matching bases. At the DNA level, the sequence is TGCGCCAGCAGCCCCGGCCTGGGGAGGAGCACAGATACGCAGTATTTT. Its amino acids are CASSPGLGRSTDTQYF.